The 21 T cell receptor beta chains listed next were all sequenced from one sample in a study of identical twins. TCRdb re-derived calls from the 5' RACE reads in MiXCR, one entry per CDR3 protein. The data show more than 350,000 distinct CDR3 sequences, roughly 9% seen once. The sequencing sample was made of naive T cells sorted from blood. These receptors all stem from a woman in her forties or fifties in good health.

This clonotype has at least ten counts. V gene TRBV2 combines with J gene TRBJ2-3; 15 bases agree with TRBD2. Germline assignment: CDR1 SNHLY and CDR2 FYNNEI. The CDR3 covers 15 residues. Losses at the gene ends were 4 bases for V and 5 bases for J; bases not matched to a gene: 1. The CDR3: CASSGGLAGGDTQYF. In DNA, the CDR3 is TGTGCCAGCAGTGGGGGACTAGCGGGAGGAGATACGCAGTATTTT.

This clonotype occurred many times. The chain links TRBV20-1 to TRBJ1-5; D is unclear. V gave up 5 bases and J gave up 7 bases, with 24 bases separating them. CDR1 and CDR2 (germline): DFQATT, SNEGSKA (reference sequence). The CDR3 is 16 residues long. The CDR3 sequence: CSARPSRRRIGQPQHF. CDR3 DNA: TGCAGTGCTCGACCGTCTCGTCGCAGGATCGGACAGCCCCAGCATTTT.

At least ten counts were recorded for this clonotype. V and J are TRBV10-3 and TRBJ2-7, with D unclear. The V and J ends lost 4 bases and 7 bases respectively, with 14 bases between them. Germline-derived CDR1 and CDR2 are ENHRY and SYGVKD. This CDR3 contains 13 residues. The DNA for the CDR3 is TGTGCCATCAGTGGGGATAGGGATCGGGAGCAGTACGTC. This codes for CAISGDRDREQYV.

The CDR3: CSARTSSPLAKNIQYF. CDR3 DNA sequence: TGCAGTGCTAGGACCAGCTCGCCCTTAGCCAAAAACATTCAGTACTTC. This chain connects TRBV20-1 to TRBJ2-4; D remains ambiguous. Trimming left V 3 bases short and J 0 bases short, with 15 bases between. The CDR3 consists of 16 residues. CDR1 and CDR2 from the germline V gene are DFQATT and SNEGSKA (reference sequence).

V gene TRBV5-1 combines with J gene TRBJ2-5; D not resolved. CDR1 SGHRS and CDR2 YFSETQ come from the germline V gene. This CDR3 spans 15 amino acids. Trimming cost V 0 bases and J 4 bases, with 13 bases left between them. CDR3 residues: CASSLGNGISETQYF. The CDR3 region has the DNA TGCGCCAGCAGCTTGGGAAATGGAATTTCAGAGACCCAGTACTTC.

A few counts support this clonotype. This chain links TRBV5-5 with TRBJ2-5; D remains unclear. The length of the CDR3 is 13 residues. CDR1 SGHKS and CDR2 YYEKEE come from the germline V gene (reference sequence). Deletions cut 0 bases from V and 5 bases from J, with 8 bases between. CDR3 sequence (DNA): TGTGCCAGCAGCTTGGTACCGCCGGAGACCCAGTACTTC. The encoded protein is CASSLVPPETQYF. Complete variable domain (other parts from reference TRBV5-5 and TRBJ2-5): DAGVTQSPTHLIKTRGQQVTLRCSPISGHKSVSWYQQVLGQGPQFIFQYYEKEERGRGNFPDRFSARQFPNYSSELNVNALLLGDSALYLCASSLVPPETQYFGPGTRLLVL.

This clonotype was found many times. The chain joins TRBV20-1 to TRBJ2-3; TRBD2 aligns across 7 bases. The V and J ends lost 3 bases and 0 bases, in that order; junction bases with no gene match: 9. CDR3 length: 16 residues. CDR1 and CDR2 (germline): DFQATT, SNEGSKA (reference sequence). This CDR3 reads CSARLLRRESTDTQYF. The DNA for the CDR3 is TGCAGTGCTAGGCTACTGCGGCGGGAGAGCACAGATACGCAGTATTTT.

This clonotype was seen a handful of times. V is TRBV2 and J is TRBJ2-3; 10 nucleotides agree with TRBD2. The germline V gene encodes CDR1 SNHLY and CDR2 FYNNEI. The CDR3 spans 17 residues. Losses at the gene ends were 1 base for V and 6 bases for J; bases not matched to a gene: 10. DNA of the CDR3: TGTGCCAGCAGTGAAGGGCCTAGCGGGAGCCACGGGGATACGCAGTATTTT. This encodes CASSEGPSGSHGDTQYF.

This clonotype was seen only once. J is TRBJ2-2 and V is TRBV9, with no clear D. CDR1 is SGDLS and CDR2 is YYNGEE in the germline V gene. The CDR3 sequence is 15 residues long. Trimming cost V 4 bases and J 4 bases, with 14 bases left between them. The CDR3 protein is CASSPQMRFTGELFF. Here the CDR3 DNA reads TGTGCCAGCAGCCCCCAGATGAGGTTCACCGGGGAGCTGTTTTTT.

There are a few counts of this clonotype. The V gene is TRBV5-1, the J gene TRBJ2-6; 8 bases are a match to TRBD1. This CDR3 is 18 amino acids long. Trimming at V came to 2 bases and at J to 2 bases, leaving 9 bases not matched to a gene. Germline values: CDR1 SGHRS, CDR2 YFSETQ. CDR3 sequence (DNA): TGCGCCAGCAGCTTATCACGGGACAGGCCCCCTGGGGCCAACGTCCTGACTTTC. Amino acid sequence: CASSLSRDRPPGANVLTF.

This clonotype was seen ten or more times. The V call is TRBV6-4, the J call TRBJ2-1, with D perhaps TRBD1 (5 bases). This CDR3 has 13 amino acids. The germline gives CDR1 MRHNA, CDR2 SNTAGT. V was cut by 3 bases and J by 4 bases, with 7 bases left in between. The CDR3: CASSETAYNEQFF. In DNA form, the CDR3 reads TGTGCCAGCAGTGAGACAGCTTACAATGAGCAGTTCTTC.

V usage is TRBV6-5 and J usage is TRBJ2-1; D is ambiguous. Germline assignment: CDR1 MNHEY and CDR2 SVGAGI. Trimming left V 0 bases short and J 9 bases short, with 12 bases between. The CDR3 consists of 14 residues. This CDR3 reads CASSYSPLAGEQFF. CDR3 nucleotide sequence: TGTGCCAGCAGTTACTCCCCCCTCGCCGGTGAGCAGTTCTTC.

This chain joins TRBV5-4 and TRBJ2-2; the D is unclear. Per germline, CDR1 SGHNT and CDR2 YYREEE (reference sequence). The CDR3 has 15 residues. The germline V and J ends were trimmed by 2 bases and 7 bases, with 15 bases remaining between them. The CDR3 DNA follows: TGTGCCAGCAGCTTTCCCGCGCGCTTGGGCGGGGAGCTGTTTTTT. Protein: CASSFPARLGGELFF.

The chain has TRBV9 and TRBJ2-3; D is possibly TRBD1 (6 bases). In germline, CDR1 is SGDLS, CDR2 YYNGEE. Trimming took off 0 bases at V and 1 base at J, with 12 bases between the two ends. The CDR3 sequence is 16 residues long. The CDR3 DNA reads TGTGCCAGCAGCGTAGAACAGGGCCTACGCACAGATACGCAGTATTTT. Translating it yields CASSVEQGLRTDTQYF.

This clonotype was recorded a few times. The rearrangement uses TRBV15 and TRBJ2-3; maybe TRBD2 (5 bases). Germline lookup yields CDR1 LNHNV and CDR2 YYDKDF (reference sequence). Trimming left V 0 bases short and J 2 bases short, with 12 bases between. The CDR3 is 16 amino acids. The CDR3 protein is CATSRDGRASTDTQYF. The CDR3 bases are TGTGCCACCAGCAGAGATGGGAGAGCATCCACAGATACGCAGTATTTT.

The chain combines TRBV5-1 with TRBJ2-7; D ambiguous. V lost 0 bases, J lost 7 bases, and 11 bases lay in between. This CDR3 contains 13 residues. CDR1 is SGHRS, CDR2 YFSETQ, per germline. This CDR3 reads CASSLDSLREQYV. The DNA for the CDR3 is TGCGCCAGCAGCTTGGACTCATTAAGGGAGCAGTACGTC.

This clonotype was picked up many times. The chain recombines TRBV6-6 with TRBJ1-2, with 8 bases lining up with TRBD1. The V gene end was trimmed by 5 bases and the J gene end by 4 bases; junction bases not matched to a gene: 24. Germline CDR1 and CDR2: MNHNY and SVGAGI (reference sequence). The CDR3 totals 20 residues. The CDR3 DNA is TGTGCCAGCAGTACAGCCCCGGGACAGGCCCCATCCCAACTTTCCTATGGCTACACCTTC. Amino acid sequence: CASSTAPGQAPSQLSYGYTF.

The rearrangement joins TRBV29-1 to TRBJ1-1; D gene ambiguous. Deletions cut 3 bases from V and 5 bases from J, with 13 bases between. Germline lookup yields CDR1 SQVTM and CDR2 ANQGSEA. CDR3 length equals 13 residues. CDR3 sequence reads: CSVDGEGITEAFF. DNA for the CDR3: TGCAGCGTTGACGGGGAAGGTATTACTGAAGCTTTCTTT.

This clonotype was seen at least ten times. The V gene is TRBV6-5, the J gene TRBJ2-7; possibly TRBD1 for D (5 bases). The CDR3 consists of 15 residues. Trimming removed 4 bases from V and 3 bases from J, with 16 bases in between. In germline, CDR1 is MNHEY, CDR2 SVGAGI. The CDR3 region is CASSLATAGIYEQYF. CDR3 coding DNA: TGTGCCAGCAGTTTGGCGACAGCAGGGATCTACGAGCAGTACTTC.

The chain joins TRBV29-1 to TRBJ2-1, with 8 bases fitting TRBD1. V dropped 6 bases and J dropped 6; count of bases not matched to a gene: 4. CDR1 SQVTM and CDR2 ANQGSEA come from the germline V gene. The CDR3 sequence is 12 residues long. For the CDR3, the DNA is TGCAGCGTATACAGGGGGATCAATGAGCAGTTCTTC. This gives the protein CSVYRGINEQFF.

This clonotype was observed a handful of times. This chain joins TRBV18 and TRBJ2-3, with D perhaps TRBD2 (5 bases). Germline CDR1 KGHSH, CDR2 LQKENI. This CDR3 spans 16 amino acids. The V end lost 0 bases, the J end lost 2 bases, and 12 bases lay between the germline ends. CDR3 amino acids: CASSPPNSGNTDTQYF. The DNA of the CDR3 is TGTGCCAGCTCACCACCCAACAGCGGTAACACAGATACGCAGTATTTT. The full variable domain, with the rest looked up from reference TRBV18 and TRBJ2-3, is NAGVMQNPRHLVRRRGQEARLRCSPMKGHSHVYWYRQLPEEGLKFMVYLQKENIIDESGMPKERFSAEFPKEGPSILRIQQVVRGDSAAYFCASSPPNSGNTDTQYFGPGTRLTVL.